These T cell receptor beta chains were read from a single sample in a study of a mutant IDH1 vaccine in newly diagnosed glioma. For these receptors, no antigen is known. This table comes from immunoSEQ multiplex PCR, and its TCRdb copy is limited to in-frame clones, with some not included. The profile shows approximately 81,000 clones, roughly 85% of them singletons. The starting material was PBMCs, obtained from a glioma patient whose treatment included an IDH1 peptide vaccine. The receptors were gathered from a man aged 30-40 years with glioma. Some clones in this sample may be carry-over from other donors' samples. Both conserved end residues are part of each CDR3. A D gene is named only where the DNA matches it firmly. Not all rows give a size; the values are once, few, many and, for expanded clones, a class.

v_gene	abundance	d_gene	len	j_gene	CDR3nt	CDR3aa
TRBV5-5	.	.	15	TRBJ2-7	TGTGCCAGCAGTCCGGGACGACAGGCCACCTACGAGCAGTACTTC	CASSPGRQATYEQYF
TRBV5-1	.	.	14	TRBJ2-4	TGCGCCAGCAGCAGTGAGGGGGGCAAAAACATTCAGTACTTC	CASSSEGGKNIQYF
TRBV30	once	.	16	TRBJ1-2	TGTGCCTGGAGTCCCCCCTACCTCGTGGAGAACTATGGCTACACCTTC	CAWSPPYLVENYGYTF
TRBV6-5	once	.	11	TRBJ2-1	TGTGCCAGCAGTTACTCGGGGGAGCAGTTCTTC	CASSYSGEQFF
TRBV4-2	.	.	15	TRBJ2-7	TGTGCCAGCAGCCAAGATCACAGGCCCTACTACGAGCAGTACTTC	CASSQDHRPYYEQYF
TRBV5-4	.	TRBD1	12	TRBJ1-1	TGTGCCAGCAGCTTGGAGGGGGCGGGAGCTTTCTTT	CASSLEGAGAFF
TRBV5-1	.	.	14	TRBJ2-3	TGCGCCAGCAGCACGGGGACGGTCACAGATACGCAGTATTTT	CASSTGTVTDTQYF
TRBV5-1	.	.	14	TRBJ2-5	TGCGCCAGCAGCCCTCTCGACCCCCAGGAGACCCAGTACTTC	CASSPLDPQETQYF
TRBV19	.	TRBD2	18	TRBJ2-1	TGTGCCAGTAGCACAACCCTCACGACTAGCGGGAGGTGGAATGAGCAGTTCTTC	CASSTTLTTSGRWNEQFF
TRBV7-9	.	.	12	TRBJ2-5	TGTGCCAGCAGCTTAGCGCTCGAGACCCAGTACTTC	CASSLALETQYF
TRBV28	.	.	16	TRBJ1-5	TGTGCCAGCAGTTCATATAGGAGAGCGGGCAATCAGCCCCAGCATTTT	CASSSYRRAGNQPQHF
TRBV15	.	TRBD1	13	TRBJ1-1	TGTGCCACCAGCAGAGATGAGGGGGCCGAAGCTTTCTTT	CATSRDEGAEAFF